A single T cell receptor beta chain is shown here with its context. TCRdb's copy holds only in-frame clones and misses some; the assay was immunoSEQ multiplex PCR. The data contain 50,000 to 75,000 clones, around 80% of them singletons. This specimen comes from a study of blood T cell repertoires in COVID-19. Background on the study: T cells, B-cell-depleted T cells, or PBMCs provided the cDNA or gDNA that served as material.

The CDR3 covers 15 residues. The V and J ends lost 6 bases and 0 bases, in that order; junction bases with no gene match: 6. The V gene's germline CDR1 is SQVTM and CDR2 ANQGSEA. The specimen was peripheral blood. The V and J genes are TRBV29-1 and TRBJ2-3; 10 nucleotides agree with TRBD2. The sequence derives from a human donor in a cohort sampled during active COVID-19. CDR3 coding DNA: TGCAGCGTCTACGGGACTAGCGACAGCACAGATACGCAGTATTTT. Protein: CSVYGTSDSTDTQYF.